What follows are 2 T cell receptor beta chains derived from one specimen sequenced in a study of monozygotic twins with cystic fibrosis. The protocol was immunoSEQ multiplex PCR, while the TCRdb copy is restricted to in-frame clones and leaves out a portion. The sample contains about 20,000 clones, approximately 97% of which appear only once. Sequencing was done on a sample of blood. All receptors come from a woman aged 25 to 39 with cystic fibrosis.

The DNA for the CDR3 is TGTGCCAGCAGTAAAGAGTACAATGAGCAGTTCTTC. It codes for CASSKEYNEQFF. V usage is TRBV5-6 and J usage is TRBJ2-1; D unresolved. CDR1 SGHDT and CDR2 YYEEEE come from the germline V gene. The germline V and J ends were trimmed by 5 bases and 4 bases, with 7 bases remaining between them. The CDR3 runs to 12 residues.

The V call is TRBV19, the J call TRBJ1-2, with TRBD1 matching over 9 bases. Trimming took 6 bases from V and 4 from J; bases not matched to a gene: 6. The V gene's germline CDR1 is LNHDA and CDR2 SQIVND (reference sequence). The CDR3 sequence is 14 residues long. The CDR3 DNA follows: TGTGCCAGTAGAACCGGGACAGGGATCTATGGCTACACCTTC. This sequence encodes CASRTGTGIYGYTF.